This is a list of T cell receptor beta chains from one sample in a study of blood T cell repertoires in COVID-19. Data came from immunoSEQ multiplex PCR; TCRdb stores just in-frame clones and leaves some out. The table records 350,000 or so clones, approximately 91% of them present only once. The sequencing input was PBMCs or T cells enriched from blood (not recorded which). The receptors stem from a woman in her twenties or thirties who had been exposed to COVID-19. Both conserved end residues are part of each CDR3. The D gene is left open where the match is weak.

CDR3nt: TGTGCCAGCAGCCAGAGGGCACTAGATAAAGAGACCCAGTACTTC
CDR3aa: CASSQRALDKETQYF
d_gene: -
v_gene: TRBV7-9
j_gene: TRBJ2-5

CDR3nt: TGTGCCACCAGCAGAGTCCCAGTGGTCCAAGAGACCCAGTACTTC
CDR3aa: CATSRVPVVQETQYF
d_gene: -
v_gene: TRBV15
j_gene: TRBJ2-5

CDR3nt: TGTGCCAGCAGCTGGGATACTAGCGGGAGAGGGTACGAGCAGTACTTC
CDR3aa: CASSWDTSGRGYEQYF
d_gene: TRBD2
v_gene: TRBV5-6
j_gene: TRBJ2-7

CDR3nt: TGCGCCAGCCTCATAACACGGACTAGCGGGAGGGTTGAGCAGTTCTTC
CDR3aa: CASLITRTSGRVEQFF
d_gene: TRBD2
v_gene: TRBV5-1
j_gene: TRBJ2-1

CDR3nt: TGTGCCAGCAGCTTAGTTCCGGGTTTTGGCTATGGCTACACCTTC
CDR3aa: CASSLVPGFGYGYTF
d_gene: -
v_gene: TRBV7-2
j_gene: TRBJ1-2

CDR3nt: TGTGCCTGGACCCTAGCTTTCTACAATGAGCAGTTCTTC
CDR3aa: CAWTLAFYNEQFF
d_gene: -
v_gene: TRBV30
j_gene: TRBJ2-1

CDR3nt: TGTGCCAGCAGCTTGCCAGGGACTGGTGGGGCCAACGTCCTGACTTTC
CDR3aa: CASSLPGTGGANVLTF
d_gene: -
v_gene: TRBV5-6
j_gene: TRBJ2-6

CDR3nt: TGTGCCAGCAGCTCGGACAGGGTTTCCACCGGGGAGCTGTTTTTT
CDR3aa: CASSSDRVSTGELFF
d_gene: TRBD1
v_gene: TRBV2
j_gene: TRBJ2-2

CDR3nt: TGTGCCAGCAGCTTAGCAAGGACAGGCAGAGATCAGCCCCAGCATTTT
CDR3aa: CASSLARTGRDQPQHF
d_gene: TRBD1
v_gene: TRBV7-8
j_gene: TRBJ1-5

CDR3nt: TGTGCCACCAGTGATTCAGGGGCGGGTGAAAAACTGTTTTTT
CDR3aa: CATSDSGAGEKLFF
d_gene: -
v_gene: TRBV24-1
j_gene: TRBJ1-4

CDR3nt: TGCGCCAGCAGTCAATCTCGCGACAGGGGTACATTCATCTCCGGGGAGCTGTTTTTT
CDR3aa: CASSQSRDRGTFISGELFF
d_gene: TRBD1
v_gene: TRBV23-1
j_gene: TRBJ2-2

CDR3nt: TGTGCCAGCTCCCCAGATACAGGGGGCTTTCAGCCCCAGCATTTT
CDR3aa: CASSPDTGGFQPQHF
d_gene: TRBD1
v_gene: TRBV18
j_gene: TRBJ1-5

CDR3nt: TGTGCCAGCAGCTTAGGGACAGGGGGCGAGCAGTACTTC
CDR3aa: CASSLGTGGEQYF
d_gene: TRBD1
v_gene: TRBV7-9
j_gene: TRBJ2-7

CDR3nt: TGTGCCAGCTCACCCGAGGGACTAGCGGGAGTTGGCCGTACGCAGTATTTT
CDR3aa: CASSPEGLAGVGRTQYF
d_gene: TRBD2
v_gene: TRBV18
j_gene: TRBJ2-3

CDR3nt: TGTGCCAGTAGTATGGATGGAGTAGGGCAGGGAAGCACAGATACGCAGTATTTT
CDR3aa: CASSMDGVGQGSTDTQYF
d_gene: -
v_gene: TRBV19
j_gene: TRBJ2-3

CDR3nt: TGTGCCAGCAGCCCAGAACTAGCGGGAAGGGTAAATGAGCAGTTCTTC
CDR3aa: CASSPELAGRVNEQFF
d_gene: TRBD2
v_gene: TRBV5-4
j_gene: TRBJ2-1

CDR3nt: TGTGCCAGCAGCCAGGACAGGGGACAGGCTGGAAACACCATATATTTT
CDR3aa: CASSQDRGQAGNTIYF
d_gene: TRBD1
v_gene: TRBV3-1/TRBV3-2
j_gene: TRBJ1-3

CDR3nt: TGTGCCAGCAGTCTACAGGTTTTCTCCGAGCAGTACTTC
CDR3aa: CASSLQVFSEQYF
d_gene: -
v_gene: TRBV27
j_gene: TRBJ2-7

CDR3nt: TGTGCCAGCAGTGATGGGACTAATCCCTACGAGCAGTACTTC
CDR3aa: CASSDGTNPYEQYF
d_gene: TRBD2
v_gene: TRBV2
j_gene: TRBJ2-7

CDR3nt: TGTGCCTGGAGCACCACTTTTAGGGGGACAGGAGGGAATCAGCCCCAGCATTTT
CDR3aa: CAWSTTFRGTGGNQPQHF
d_gene: TRBD1
v_gene: TRBV30
j_gene: TRBJ1-5

CDR3nt: TGTGCCAGCAGTGCCGCTGCGGGTGGGGAGACCCAGTACTTC
CDR3aa: CASSAAAGGETQYF
d_gene: -
v_gene: TRBV11-2
j_gene: TRBJ2-5

CDR3nt: TGTGCCACCACCCCCTTGGGGAGGGGGCAAGAGACCCAGTACTTC
CDR3aa: CATTPLGRGQETQYF
d_gene: -
v_gene: TRBV27
j_gene: TRBJ2-5

CDR3nt: TGTGCCAGCAGCGTGGGACAGGGTAAGGCCCATGGAAACACCATATATTTT
CDR3aa: CASSVGQGKAHGNTIYF
d_gene: TRBD1
v_gene: TRBV9
j_gene: TRBJ1-3